Following are 11 T cell receptor beta chains from one sample sequenced in a study of vaccination effects on CD4 cells after COVID-19 (dated 2022 in TCRdb). The library was made by the immunoSEQ multiplex PCR assay. TCRdb's version of the immuneACCESS table is confined to in-frame rearrangements and falls short of the full clone set. An unresolved V gene accounts for under half of the shortfall where checked; the remainder is of unknown origin. This sample comprises 40,000 to 50,000 clones, roughly four fifths of them detected only once. The top ten clonotypes cover about 32% of the sample. In the ViraFEST assay, PBMC were stimulated with viral peptide pools, and antigen-specific CD4+ T cell clonotypes were then identified by expansion using TCR sequencing. After around eleven days of culture, CD4+ T cells were isolated with the EasySep CD4+ T cell isolation kit. PCR-confirmed SARS-CoV-2 infection had occurred in convalescent patients between March and December 2020, before the Alpha, Beta and Delta variants emerged in the United States.

Antigen specificity for these receptors is unknown. Material: CD4+ T cells from PBMCs cultured with a peptide pool, obtained before COVID-19 vaccination. Every receptor here comes from a human donor who had a prior SARS-CoV-2 infection.

This clone was seen only once. The V call is TRBV6-1, the J call TRBJ1-2; 7 positions agree with TRBD1. V was pared by 4 bases and J by 0 bases, with 8 bases of the junction left unmatched. In germline, CDR1 is MNHNS, CDR2 SASEGT. CDR3 length: 16 residues. Written as DNA, the CDR3 is TGTGCCAGCAGTGTGGGCAGGGGGATCCCTAACTATGGCTACACCTTC. Translating gives CASSVGRGIPNYGYTF.

This clone was recorded a few times. The V and J genes are TRBV19 and TRBJ2-1; D not certain. Trimming removed 6 bases from V and 0 bases from J, with 12 bases in between. The CDR3 runs to 15 residues. Germline CDR1 LNHDA, CDR2 SQIVND (reference sequence). CDR3 DNA: TGTGCCAGTAGGATGACTGCAAGCTCCTACAATGAGCAGTTCTTC. It codes for CASRMTASSYNEQFF.

This clone was seen a few times. V and J are TRBV30 and TRBJ1-2; TRBD1 matches at 8 bases. Germline V gene data show CDR1 as GTSNPN and CDR2 as SVGIG (reference sequence). V was pared by 0 bases and J by 6 bases, with 9 bases of the junction left unmatched. This CDR3 is 15 amino acids long. The CDR3, as DNA: TGTGCCTGGAGTGTAAACGGGGCAGGGGGCGATGGCTACACCTTC. It translates to CAWSVNGAGGDGYTF.

The V gene is TRBV5-1, the J gene TRBJ2-3; D is possibly TRBD1 or TRBD2 (5 bases each). Per the germline V gene, CDR1 is SGHRS and CDR2 is YFSETQ. The CDR3 covers 14 residues. Trimming removed 5 bases at V and 3 bases at J, with 13 bases between. The CDR3 DNA sequence: TGCGCCAGCAGTGGGGACCAGGTGACAGATACGCAGTATTTT. Translation: CASSGDQVTDTQYF.

This clone was counted a few times. The chain recombines TRBV27 with TRBJ2-2, with D perhaps assigned TRBD1 or TRBD2 (6 bases each). Germline V gene data show CDR1 as MNHEY and CDR2 as SMNVEV (reference sequence). V was cut by 0 bases and J by 4 bases, with 9 bases left in between. This CDR3 is 15 amino acids long. The DNA for the CDR3 is TGTGCCAGCAGTTTATCGAGGGGGGCCACCGGGGAGCTGTTTTTT. As protein: CASSLSRGATGELFF.

The V call is TRBV15, the J call TRBJ1-2; D is ambiguous. This CDR3 spans 12 amino acids. V was trimmed by 3 bases and J by 4 bases, leaving 6 bases between them. Germline CDR1 LNHNV, CDR2 YYDKDF (reference sequence). CDR3 nucleotide sequence: TGTGCCACCAGCAGGTCCCGCTATGGCTACACCTTC. This sequence encodes CATSRSRYGYTF.

This chain uses TRBV28 with TRBJ2-3; 10 bases match TRBD2. Trimming at V came to 2 bases and at J to 2 bases, leaving 1 base not matched to a gene. There are 15 residues in the CDR3. Germline lookup yields CDR1 MDHEN and CDR2 SYDVKM. For the CDR3, the DNA is TGTGCCAGCAGTTTAAGCGGGAGGGCCACAGATACGCAGTATTTT. As protein: CASSLSGRATDTQYF.

This clone was seen a handful of times. The chain links TRBV4-3 to TRBJ1-6, with a tentative D call TRBD1 (6 bases). This CDR3 region has 18 residues. Germline assignment: CDR1 LGHNA and CDR2 YSLEER. V was shortened by 0 bases and J by 3 bases, with 15 bases between the two germline ends. For the CDR3, the DNA is TGCGCCAGCAGCCAAGACCCCTTAGGGGGAGTCTATAATTCACCCCTCCACTTT. This codes for CASSQDPLGGVYNSPLHF.

The chain combines TRBV4-2 with TRBJ2-7; a possible D gene is TRBD2 (5 bases). The V and J ends lost 8 bases and 2 bases respectively, with 19 bases between them. The germline CDR1 and CDR2 sequences are LGHNA and YNFKEQ. The CDR3 sequence is 15 residues long. The CDR3 protein is CASLLGAATTYEQYF. In DNA form, the CDR3 reads TGTGCCAGCCTCCTAGGAGCGGCTACTACCTACGAGCAGTACTTC.

Only one count was recorded for this clone. The chain has TRBV2 and TRBJ2-4, with D possibly being TRBD1 (6 bases). V lost 4 bases to trimming and J lost 6 bases, with 10 bases between them. The CDR3 loop spans 13 amino acids. Germline V gene lookup returns CDR1 SNHLY and CDR2 FYNNEI. The CDR3 DNA is TGTGCCAGCAGTGGGGGACACCGAAACATTCAGTACTTC. It translates to CASSGGHRNIQYF.

The chain combines TRBV5-4 with TRBJ2-4; 7 bases map to TRBD1. Germline V lookup: CDR1 SGHNT, CDR2 YYREEE (reference sequence). The CDR3 covers 15 residues. Unmatched junction bases numbered 3, after V lost 3 bases and J lost 0 bases. CDR3 protein: CASSSRGRAKNIQYF. The CDR3 nucleotides read TGTGCCAGCAGCTCCAGGGGGAGAGCCAAAAACATTCAGTACTTC.